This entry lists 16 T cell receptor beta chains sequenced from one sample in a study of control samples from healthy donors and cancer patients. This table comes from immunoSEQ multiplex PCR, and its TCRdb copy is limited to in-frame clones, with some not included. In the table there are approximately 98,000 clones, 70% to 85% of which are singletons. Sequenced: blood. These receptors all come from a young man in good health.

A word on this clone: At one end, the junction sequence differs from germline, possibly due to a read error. The CDR3 DNA follows: TGTGCCAGCACCCAAGCGAGCGGACTAGCGGGGGCCAGGGATACGCAGTATTTT. Its protein product is CASTQASGLAGARDTQYF. This sequence joins TRBV4-2 and TRBJ2-3; 13 nucleotides match TRBD2. CDR3 length equals 18 residues. The germline CDR1 and CDR2 sequences are LGHNA and YNFKEQ.

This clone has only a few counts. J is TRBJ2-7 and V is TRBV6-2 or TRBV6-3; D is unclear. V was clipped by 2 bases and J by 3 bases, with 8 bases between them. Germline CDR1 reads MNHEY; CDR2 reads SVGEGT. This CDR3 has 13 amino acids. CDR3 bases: TGTGCCAGCAGTTACACAGACAACTACGAGCAGTACTTC. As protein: CASSYTDNYEQYF.

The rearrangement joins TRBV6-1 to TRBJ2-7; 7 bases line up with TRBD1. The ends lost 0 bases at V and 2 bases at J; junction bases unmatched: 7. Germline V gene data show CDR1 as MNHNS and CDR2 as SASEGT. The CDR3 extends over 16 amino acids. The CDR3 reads CASSEAPTGVPYEQYV. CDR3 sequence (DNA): TGTGCCAGCAGTGAAGCTCCCACAGGGGTACCCTACGAGCAGTACGTC.

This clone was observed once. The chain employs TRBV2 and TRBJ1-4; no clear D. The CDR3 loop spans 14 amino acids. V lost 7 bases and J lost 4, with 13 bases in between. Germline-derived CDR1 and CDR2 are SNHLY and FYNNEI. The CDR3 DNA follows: TGTGCCAGCAAATCCACCGGGAATAATGAAAAACTGTTTTTT. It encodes CASKSTGNNEKLFF.

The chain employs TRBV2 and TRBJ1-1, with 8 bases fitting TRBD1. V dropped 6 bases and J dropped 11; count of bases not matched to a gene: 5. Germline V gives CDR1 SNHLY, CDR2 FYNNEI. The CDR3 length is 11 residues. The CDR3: CASSRQGFAFF. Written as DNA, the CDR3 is TGTGCCAGCAGCCGACAGGGGTTTGCTTTCTTT. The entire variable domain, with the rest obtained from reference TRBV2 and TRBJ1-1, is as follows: EPEVTQTPSHQVTQMGQEVILRCVPISNHLYFYWYRQILGQKVEFLVSFYNNEISEKSEIFDDQFSVERPDGSNFTLKIRSTKLEDSAMYFCASSRQGFAFFGQGTRLTVV.

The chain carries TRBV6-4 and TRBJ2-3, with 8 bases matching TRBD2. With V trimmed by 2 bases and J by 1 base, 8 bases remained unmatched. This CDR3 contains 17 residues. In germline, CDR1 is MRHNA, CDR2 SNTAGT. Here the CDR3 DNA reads TGTGCCAGCAGTGACGGCTTAGGTAGCGGGGGCACAGATACGCAGTATTTT. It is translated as CASSDGLGSGGTDTQYF.

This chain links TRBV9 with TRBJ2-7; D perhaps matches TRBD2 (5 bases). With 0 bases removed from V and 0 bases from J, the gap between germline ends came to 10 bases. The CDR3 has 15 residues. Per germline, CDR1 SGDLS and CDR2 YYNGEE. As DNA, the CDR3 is TGTGCCAGCAGCGTAGCGAGCGGCCCCTCCTACGAGCAGTACTTC. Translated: CASSVASGPSYEQYF.

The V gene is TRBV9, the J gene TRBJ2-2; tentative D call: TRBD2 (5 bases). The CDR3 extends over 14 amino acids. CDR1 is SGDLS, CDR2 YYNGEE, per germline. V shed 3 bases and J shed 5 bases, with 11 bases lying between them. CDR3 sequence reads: CASSGGRGTGELFF. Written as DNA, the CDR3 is TGTGCCAGCAGCGGAGGCCGAGGGACCGGGGAGCTGTTTTTT.

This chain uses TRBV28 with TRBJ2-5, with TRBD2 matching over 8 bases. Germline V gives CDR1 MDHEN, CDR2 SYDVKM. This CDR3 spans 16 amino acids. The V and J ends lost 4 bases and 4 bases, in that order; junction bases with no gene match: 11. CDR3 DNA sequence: TGTGCCAGCAGTTCCCCTGTACGGGGGGGGCGAGAGACCCAGTACTTC. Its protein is CASSSPVRGGRETQYF.

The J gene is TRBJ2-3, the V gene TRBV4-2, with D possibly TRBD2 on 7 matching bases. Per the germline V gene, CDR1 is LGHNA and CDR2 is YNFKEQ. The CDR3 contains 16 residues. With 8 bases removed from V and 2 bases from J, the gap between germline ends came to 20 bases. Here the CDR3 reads CASGGLGGGYTDTQYF. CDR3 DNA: TGTGCCAGCGGGGGATTGGGGGGGGGCTACACAGATACGCAGTATTTT.

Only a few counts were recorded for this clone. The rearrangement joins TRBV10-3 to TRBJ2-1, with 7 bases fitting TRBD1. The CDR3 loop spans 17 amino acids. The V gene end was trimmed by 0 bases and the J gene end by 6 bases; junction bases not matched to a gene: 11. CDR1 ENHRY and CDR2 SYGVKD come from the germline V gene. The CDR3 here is CAISESIGGRSGNEQFF. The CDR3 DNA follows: TGTGCCATCAGTGAGTCAATAGGGGGCCGCTCAGGCAATGAGCAGTTCTTC.

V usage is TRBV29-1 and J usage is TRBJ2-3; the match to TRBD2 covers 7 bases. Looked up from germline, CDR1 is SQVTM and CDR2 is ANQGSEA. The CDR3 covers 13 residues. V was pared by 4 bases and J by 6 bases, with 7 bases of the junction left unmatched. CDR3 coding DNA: TGCAGCGTTGGACGGGGGGTCATGGATACGCAGTATTTT. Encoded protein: CSVGRGVMDTQYF.

The CDR3 DNA is TGTGCCAGCAGTGAGAGACAGACCCAGTACTTC. It encodes CASSERQTQYF. V usage is TRBV25-1 and J usage is TRBJ2-5; D not resolved. V dropped 3 bases and J dropped 6 bases, with 5 bases sitting between them. Germline V lookup: CDR1 MGHDK, CDR2 SYGVNS. The CDR3 is made up of 11 amino acids.

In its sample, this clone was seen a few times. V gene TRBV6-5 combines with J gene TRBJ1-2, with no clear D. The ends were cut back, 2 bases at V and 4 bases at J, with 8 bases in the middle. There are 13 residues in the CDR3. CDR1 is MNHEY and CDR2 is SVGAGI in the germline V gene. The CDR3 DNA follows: TGTGCCAGCAGTTACGGAAGACGCTATGGCTACACCTTC. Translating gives CASSYGRRYGYTF.

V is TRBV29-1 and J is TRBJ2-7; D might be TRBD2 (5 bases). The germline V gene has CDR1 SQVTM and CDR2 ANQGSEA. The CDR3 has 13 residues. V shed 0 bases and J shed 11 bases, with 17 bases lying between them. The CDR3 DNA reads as TGCAGCGTTGAAGATTCGGACTCCGCAGGCGAGTACTTC. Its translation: CSVEDSDSAGEYF.

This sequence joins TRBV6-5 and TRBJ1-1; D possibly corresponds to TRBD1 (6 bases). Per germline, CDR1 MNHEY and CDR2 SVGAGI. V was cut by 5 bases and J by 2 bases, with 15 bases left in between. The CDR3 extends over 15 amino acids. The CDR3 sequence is CASSRRQVGNTEAFF. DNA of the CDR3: TGTGCCAGCAGTCGCCGACAGGTCGGTAACACTGAAGCTTTCTTT.